These T cell receptor beta chains were read from a single sample in a study of CD4 T cells in relation to SARS-CoV-2 and coronaviruses. TCRdb keeps only in-frame clones here, not all; method: immunoSEQ multiplex PCR. The sample holds about 22,000 clones, approximately 68% seen once. No antigen has been identified for these receptors. The sample taken for sequencing was CD4+ T cells from PBMCs, cultured in vitro. These TCRs come from a human donor in good health. CDR3s include the opening cysteine and the closing phenylalanine or tryptophan.

CDR3aa: CASSSGTSTDTQYF; len: 14; j_gene: TRBJ2-3; v_gene: TRBV5-1
CDR3aa: CASSQGQGYSPLHF; len: 14; j_gene: TRBJ1-6; v_gene: TRBV5-1
CDR3aa: CASTKGDTQYF; len: 11; j_gene: TRBJ2-3; v_gene: TRBV19
CDR3aa: CASSWTVNTGELFF; len: 14; j_gene: TRBJ2-2; v_gene: TRBV7-2
CDR3aa: CASSQDFAVGDGANVLTF; len: 18; j_gene: TRBJ2-6; v_gene: TRBV4-1
CDR3aa: CASKSGTFHADTQYF; len: 15; j_gene: TRBJ2-3; v_gene: TRBV5-1
CDR3aa: CASSGQGFPGNTIYF; len: 15; j_gene: TRBJ1-3; v_gene: TRBV9
CDR3aa: CASSTVYEQYF; len: 11; j_gene: TRBJ2-7; v_gene: TRBV7-2
CDR3aa: CASSSTRAGAGQETQYF; len: 17; j_gene: TRBJ2-5; v_gene: TRBV5-6
CDR3aa: CSVADRADGELFF; len: 13; j_gene: TRBJ2-2; v_gene: TRBV29-1
CDR3aa: CASSQIGQSSIHEQFF; len: 16; j_gene: TRBJ2-1; v_gene: TRBV4-1
CDR3aa: CASSLMLDRADSPLHF; len: 16; j_gene: TRBJ1-6; v_gene: TRBV5-1
CDR3aa: CASSFPGPPYEQFF; len: 14; j_gene: TRBJ2-1; v_gene: TRBV4-3
CDR3aa: CASSLGGDSNQPQHF; len: 15; j_gene: TRBJ1-5; v_gene: TRBV7-9
CDR3aa: CASNRGGLNTEAFF; len: 14; j_gene: TRBJ1-1; v_gene: TRBV2
CDR3aa: CASSFSEGQGPHYEQFF; len: 17; j_gene: TRBJ2-1; v_gene: TRBV7-2
CDR3aa: CASSSSSYEQYF; len: 12; j_gene: TRBJ2-7; v_gene: TRBV5-6
CDR3aa: CASSQDRGHGANVLTF; len: 16; j_gene: TRBJ2-6; v_gene: TRBV4-3
CDR3aa: CASSPTNTGELFF; len: 13; j_gene: TRBJ2-2; v_gene: TRBV3-1/TRBV3-2
CDR3aa: CASSLRTGGENTEAFF; len: 16; j_gene: TRBJ1-1; v_gene: TRBV5-1
CDR3aa: CASSLIQGDSPLHF; len: 14; j_gene: TRBJ1-6; v_gene: TRBV11-2
CDR3aa: CASSLPTGGRTFF; len: 13; j_gene: TRBJ1-1; v_gene: TRBV12-3/TRBV12-4
CDR3aa: CASSYGGRGRSEAFF; len: 15; j_gene: TRBJ1-1; v_gene: TRBV6-2/TRBV6-3
CDR3aa: CSASRSGRAYEQYF; len: 14; j_gene: TRBJ2-7; v_gene: TRBV20-1
CDR3aa: CASRGPGAIGETQYF; len: 15; j_gene: TRBJ2-5; v_gene: TRBV5-1
CDR3aa: CASSLEAGGNTEAFF; len: 15; j_gene: TRBJ1-1; v_gene: TRBV7-2
CDR3aa: CASSQDSRGIAEAFF; len: 15; j_gene: TRBJ1-1; v_gene: TRBV4-2
CDR3aa: CASSLERGNIQYF; len: 13; j_gene: TRBJ2-4; v_gene: TRBV5-6
CDR3aa: CASSIAPLVGTQYF; len: 14; j_gene: TRBJ2-5; v_gene: TRBV19
CDR3aa: CASSDTTPGQGGNTIYF; len: 17; j_gene: TRBJ1-3; v_gene: TRBV18
CDR3aa: CASRGIGRYEQYF; len: 13; j_gene: TRBJ2-7; v_gene: TRBV5-6
CDR3aa: CASSPQGSPLHF; len: 12; j_gene: TRBJ1-6; v_gene: TRBV3-1/TRBV3-2
CDR3aa: CASSLASGGAYEQYF; len: 15; j_gene: TRBJ2-7; v_gene: TRBV5-4
CDR3aa: CASSGTGFVGTFF; len: 13; j_gene: TRBJ1-4; v_gene: TRBV2
CDR3aa: CASTHGGGASYGYTF; len: 15; j_gene: TRBJ1-2; v_gene: TRBV7-9
CDR3aa: CASRDYQDNEQFF; len: 13; j_gene: TRBJ2-1; v_gene: TRBV6-5
CDR3aa: CASSVGGPPDGANVLTF; len: 17; j_gene: TRBJ2-6; v_gene: TRBV21-1